The next 24 T cell receptor beta chains were all read from a single sample in a study of cytomegalovirus exposure and HLA in healthy donors. Both 60 Vbeta primers and 13 Jbeta primers went into the PCR. Here immunoSEQ multiplex PCR was the method, and the copy in TCRdb shows in-frame clones only, minus some. Of some 150,000 clones in the sample, 55% to 75% were seen once. The sequenced sample was PBMCs. Source of these receptors: a woman aged 60 to 75 in good health and CMV-seropositive.

The chain uses TRBV7-9 and TRBJ1-1, with TRBD1 matching over 7 bases. Germline V gives CDR1 SEHNR, CDR2 FQNEAQ (reference sequence). Trimming at V came to 3 bases and at J to 1 base, leaving 2 bases not matched to a gene. This CDR3 is 14 amino acids long. The CDR3 reads CASSFNRGNTEAFF. The CDR3 DNA reads TGTGCCAGCAGCTTTAACAGGGGGAACACTGAAGCTTTCTTT.

The J gene is TRBJ2-5, the V gene TRBV2, with 11 bases aligning to TRBD2. Trimming took 2 bases from V and 2 from J; bases not matched to a gene: 4. The CDR3 is 16 residues long. Germline V gene lookup returns CDR1 SNHLY and CDR2 FYNNEI. The CDR3 DNA reads TGTGCCAGCAGTGAAATTAGCGGGAGGGCTCAAGAGACCCAGTACTTC. It translates to CASSEISGRAQETQYF.

The rearrangement uses TRBV18 and TRBJ2-7; weak D call: TRBD2 (6 bases). Germline CDR1 reads KGHSH; CDR2 reads LQKENI. This CDR3 contains 12 residues. Deletions cut 3 bases from V and 3 bases from J, with 6 bases between. The CDR3: CASSPTSYEQYF. The CDR3, as DNA: TGTGCCAGCTCACCGACTAGCTACGAGCAGTACTTC.

The DNA for the CDR3 is TGTGCCAGCAGTCAAGGACTAGCGGGAACCTACGAGCAGTACTTC. Translating gives CASSQGLAGTYEQYF. This chain uses TRBV27 with TRBJ2-7; TRBD2 aligns across 12 bases. The V gene's germline CDR1 is MNHEY and CDR2 SMNVEV (reference sequence). J lost 2 bases, V lost 5 bases, and 4 bases had no gene match. This CDR3 is 15 amino acids long.

This chain uses TRBV21-1 with TRBJ2-7; TRBD2, the D gene given by the table, was not confirmed from the DNA. TRBV21-1 is deemed a pseudogene. The CDR3 is made up of 11 amino acids. This CDR3 is CASSPLHQQYF. The CDR3 DNA follows: TGTGCCAGCAGCCCACTTCATCAGCAGTACTTC.

This clone was counted between two and nine times. The rearrangement uses TRBV30 and TRBJ2-5; D might be TRBD1 (6 bases). The CDR3 spans 14 residues. Per germline, CDR1 GTSNPN and CDR2 SVGIG (reference sequence). The ends were cut back, 8 bases at V and 4 bases at J, with 20 bases in the middle. This CDR3 is CAGDPSGVGETQYF. The DNA of the CDR3 is TGTGCCGGAGATCCCTCAGGGGTTGGAGAGACCCAGTACTTC.

Remarks on this clone: One end of the junction fails to match germline, which may point to a read error. The V and J genes are TRBV7-9 and TRBJ1-1; D is unclear. CDR3 size: 12 residues. Germline CDR1 SEHNR, CDR2 FQNEAQ (reference sequence). This CDR3 reads CSSSKQDTEAFF. The DNA for the CDR3 is TGTTCCAGCAGCAAGCAGGACACTGAAGCTTTCTTT.

Here the CDR3 DNA reads TGCGCCAGCAGCCCACTAGCGGGAGGTGAAGAGACCCAGTACTTC. Amino acids: CASSPLAGGEETQYF. The V and J genes are TRBV10-1 and TRBJ2-5; 12 bases are shared with TRBD2. With 6 bases clipped from V and 3 bases from J, the junction kept 5 bases outside the gene matches. This CDR3 has 15 amino acids. The germline gives CDR1 WNHNN, CDR2 SYGVQD (reference sequence).

The chain employs TRBV2 and TRBJ2-7; no clear D. The CDR3 covers 15 residues. Looked up from germline, CDR1 is SNHLY and CDR2 is FYNNEI. V was pared by 2 bases and J by 4 bases, with 15 bases between. The CDR3 sequence: CASSEYLGRKYEQYF. CDR3 DNA: TGTGCCAGCAGTGAATATTTGGGCAGAAAGTACGAGCAGTACTTC.

The rearrangement joins TRBV7-7 to TRBJ2-5; 11 nucleotides agree with TRBD1. CDR1 and CDR2 (germline): SSHAT, FNYEAQ (reference sequence). CDR3 length: 16 residues. J gave up 4 bases and V 5 bases, and 9 bases lay outside the gene matches. The CDR3, as DNA: TGTGCCAGCAGCCCAAGAGGTGGACAGGGGGCAGAGACCCAGTACTTC. It is translated as CASSPRGGQGAETQYF.

This chain uses TRBV6-5 with TRBJ1-3, with a tentative D call TRBD1 (5 bases). Germline V gene sequence: CDR1 MNHEY, CDR2 SVGAGI. Between the trimmed V and J ends, which lost 2 bases and 0 bases, there was a span of 8 bases. This CDR3 region has 15 residues. The CDR3 loop reads CASSYQGNSGNTIYF. CDR3 sequence (DNA): TGTGCCAGCAGTTACCAGGGTAACTCTGGAAACACCATATATTTT.

In its sample, this clone was seen a few times. The rearrangement links TRBV28 to TRBJ2-5; the D gene is possibly TRBD2 (6 bases). V gave up 1 base and J gave up 4 bases, with 7 bases separating them. This CDR3 spans 13 amino acids. CDR1 is MDHEN, CDR2 SYDVKM, per germline. CDR3 sequence reads: CASSLFGRETQYF. CDR3 DNA: TGTGCCAGCAGTTTATTCGGGAGAGAGACCCAGTACTTC.

The chain couples TRBV5-4 to TRBJ2-7; D might be TRBD2 (6 bases). Germline CDR1 and CDR2: SGHNT and YYREEE (reference sequence). V was cut by 4 bases and J by 0 bases, with 14 bases left in between. The CDR3 has 15 amino acids. The CDR3 sequence: CASSRHLEGSYEQYF. The CDR3 DNA sequence: TGTGCCAGCAGCCGACACCTGGAGGGCTCCTACGAGCAGTACTTC.

This clone has more than one count but fewer than ten. The chain recombines TRBV7-2 with TRBJ2-1, with 9 bases identical to TRBD2. The CDR3 is 15 amino acids. The ends lost 0 bases at V and 9 bases at J; junction bases unmatched: 6. From germline, CDR1 is SGHTA and CDR2 FQGNSA. For the CDR3, the DNA is TGTGCCAGCAGCTTAGCAGGGACTAGCCGGACTGAGCAGTTCTTC. Translated, it gives CASSLAGTSRTEQFF.

The chain's CDR3 is CASSLGWAGNTDTQYF. CDR3 DNA: TGTGCCAGCAGCTTAGGTTGGGCAGGGAACACAGATACGCAGTATTTT. The gene calls are TRBV7-2 and TRBJ2-3; tentative D call: TRBD1 (5 bases). This CDR3 has 16 amino acids. Germline V gene lookup returns CDR1 SGHTA and CDR2 FQGNSA. V lost 1 base to trimming and J lost 2 bases, with 13 bases between them. Based on the CDR3 plus reference TRBV7-2 and TRBJ2-3, the full variable domain is GAGVSQSPSNKVTEKGKDVELRCDPISGHTALYWYRQSLGQGLEFLIYFQGNSAPDKSGLPSDRFSAERTGGSVSTLTIQRTQQEDSAVYLCASSLGWAGNTDTQYFGPGTRLTVL.

This chain connects TRBV7-6 to TRBJ2-1; D possibly corresponds to TRBD1 (5 bases). This CDR3 has 11 amino acids. Germline CDR1 and CDR2: SGHVS and FNYEAQ. CDR3 nucleotides: TGTGCAGTTGACAGTTACAATGAGCAGTTCTTC. The encoded protein is CAVDSYNEQFF.

The chain couples TRBV29-1 to TRBJ1-2; D not resolved. The CDR3 runs to 8 residues. The germline V gene has CDR1 SQVTM and CDR2 ANQGSEA. The CDR3 DNA follows: TGCAGTTCTCCAGCGGGCACCTTC. The encoded protein is CSSPAGTF. Drawing the rest from reference TRBV29-1 and TRBJ1-2, the complete variable domain is SAVISQKPSRDICQRGTSLTIQCQVDSQVTMMFWYRQQPGQSLTLIATANQGSEATYESGFVIDKFPISRPNLTFSTLTVSNMSPEDSSIYLCSSPAGTFGSGTRLTVV.

The rearrangement links TRBV5-6 to TRBJ2-5; D possibly corresponds to TRBD2 (5 bases). Trimming took 4 bases from V and 4 from J, leaving 17 bases between them. The CDR3 runs 15 residues. Germline V gives CDR1 SGHDT, CDR2 YYEEEE. The CDR3 DNA sequence: TGTGCCAGCAGCCTACTTCGGAGAGGGCGAGAGACCCAGTACTTC. Translation gives CASSLLRRGRETQYF.

The chain is built from TRBV5-6 and TRBJ2-1, with D hard to call. The CDR3 is 16 amino acids. Germline CDR1 reads SGHDT; CDR2 reads YYEEEE. Trimming pared 6 bases from V and 0 bases from J, leaving 16 bases between. The CDR3 region is CASNPFGYRSYNEQFF. In DNA form, the CDR3 reads TGTGCCAGCAACCCTTTCGGGTACCGCTCCTACAATGAGCAGTTCTTC.

This chain joins TRBV7-2 and TRBJ2-1, with D perhaps TRBD1 (5 bases). V was cut by 2 bases and J by 6 bases, with 8 bases left in between. Germline CDR1 SGHTA, CDR2 FQGNSA. This CDR3 is built from 13 residues. Here the CDR3 reads CASSLSGFNEQFF. The DNA for the CDR3 is TGTGCCAGCAGCTTATCAGGGTTCAATGAGCAGTTCTTC.

A few counts support this clone. The J gene is TRBJ1-5, the V gene TRBV28, with D perhaps matching TRBD1 (6 bases). Germline V lookup: CDR1 MDHEN, CDR2 SYDVKM. The CDR3 runs to 11 residues. The V and J ends lost 10 bases and 9 bases respectively, with 13 bases between them. This CDR3 reads CATRTEGPQHF. CDR3 DNA sequence: TGTGCCACCCGGACAGAGGGGCCCCAGCATTTT.

The CDR3 DNA reads as TGTGCCAGCAGTGGACAGCTGGCTGACACTGAAGCTTTCTTT. It codes for CASSGQLADTEAFF. The chain couples TRBV2 to TRBJ1-1; D may be TRBD1 (5 bases). The V and J ends lost 4 bases and 3 bases respectively, with 12 bases between them. The CDR3 runs 14 residues. Germline values: CDR1 SNHLY, CDR2 FYNNEI.

The chain combines TRBV5-1 with TRBJ2-1; 12 bases fit TRBD2. This CDR3 is built from 17 residues. The V gene's germline CDR1 is SGHRS and CDR2 YFSETQ. J was trimmed by 9 bases and V by 4 bases; bases with no gene match: 14. CDR3 DNA: TGCGCCAGCAGCGTGGATCCGACTAGCGGGAGATTTAGTGAGCAGTTCTTC. This sequence encodes CASSVDPTSGRFSEQFF.

J is TRBJ2-6 and V is TRBV2; D not certain. This CDR3 is built from 16 residues. V dropped 3 bases and J dropped 0 bases, with 9 bases sitting between them. The germline CDR1 and CDR2 sequences are SNHLY and FYNNEI. The CDR3 is CASSDDWSSGANVLTF. The CDR3 DNA sequence: TGTGCCAGCAGTGACGACTGGAGCTCTGGGGCCAACGTCCTGACTTTC.